One and the same sample provided the 7 T cell receptor beta chains below, sequenced in a study of vaccination and CD4 T cells after COVID-19. TCRdb reprocessed the PCR reads with MiXCR, giving one entry per CDR3 protein. The data contain 25,000 or so distinct CDR3 sequences, around 53% of them seen just once; the ten biggest clones take up roughly 1%. The sample here was CD4+ T cells from blood, taken before SARS-CoV-2 vaccination. Every receptor here comes from a human donor who had recovered from COVID-19.

The count of this clonotype is one. The chain recombines TRBV19 with TRBJ2-3; perhaps TRBD1 as D (6 bases). V was pared by 3 bases and J by 2 bases, with 27 bases between. The CDR3 covers 20 residues. Germline loops: CDR1 LNHDA, CDR2 SQIVND (reference sequence). The CDR3 region is CASSIRASGWDTLPTDTQYF. DNA for the CDR3: TGTGCCAGTAGTATCAGGGCTTCGGGTTGGGACACTCTCCCCACAGATACGCAGTATTTT. The whole variable domain, remainder taken from reference TRBV19 and TRBJ2-3, is DGGITQSPKYLFRKEGQNVTLSCEQNLNHDAMYWYRQDPGQGLRLIYYSQIVNDFQKGDIAEGYSVSREKKESFPLTVTSAQKNPTAFYLCASSIRASGWDTLPTDTQYFGPGTRLTVL.

The chain carries TRBV28 and TRBJ2-1; a weak D match, TRBD2 (5 bases). This CDR3 is built from 17 residues. V was clipped by 2 bases and J by 0 bases, with 14 bases between them. Germline V gene lookup returns CDR1 MDHEN and CDR2 SYDVKM. The CDR3 protein is CASSLRVEGSSYNEQFF. The CDR3 bases are TGTGCCAGCAGTTTAAGGGTCGAGGGCAGCTCCTACAATGAGCAGTTCTTC.

This clonotype has just a few counts. The rearrangement joins TRBV2 to TRBJ1-1, with a weak D call TRBD1 (6 bases). V lost 9 bases and J lost 4, with 12 bases in between. Germline CDR1 reads SNHLY; CDR2 reads FYNNEI. The length of the CDR3 is 12 residues. The CDR3: CASWDTGTEAFF. The DNA of the CDR3 is TGTGCCAGTTGGGACACGGGCACTGAAGCTTTCTTT. The variable domain in full, completed from reference TRBV2 and TRBJ1-1, reads EPEVTQTPSHQVTQMGQEVILRCVPISNHLYFYWYRQILGQKVEFLVSFYNNEISEKSEIFDDQFSVERPDGSNFTLKIRSTKLEDSAMYFCASWDTGTEAFFGQGTRLTVV.

This clonotype has only a few counts. The rearrangement joins TRBV4-1 to TRBJ2-5, with 10 nucleotides matching TRBD1. Germline V gene sequence: CDR1 MGHRA, CDR2 YSYEKL. The CDR3 totals 15 residues. Trimming took 4 bases from V and 2 from J; bases not matched to a gene: 4. CDR3 loop: CASSRDRGFQETQYF. The CDR3 DNA follows: TGCGCCAGCAGCCGGGACAGGGGTTTTCAAGAGACCCAGTACTTC.

The gene calls are TRBV20-1 and TRBJ2-5; TRBD1 is a possible D gene (5 bases). CDR1 and CDR2 from the germline V gene are DFQATT and SNEGSKA (reference sequence). V was clipped by 1 base and J by 5 bases, with 8 bases between them. The CDR3 consists of 12 residues. Here the CDR3 reads CSARGGRETQYF. The CDR3 nucleotides are TGCAGTGCTAGAGGGGGCCGGGAGACCCAGTACTTC.

The chain employs TRBV6-5 and TRBJ1-2; 7 bases map to TRBD1. CDR3 length equals 12 residues. The germline gives CDR1 MNHEY, CDR2 SVGAGI. V lost 4 bases to trimming and J lost 7 bases; unmatched junction nucleotides: 3. The DNA for the CDR3 is TGTGCCAGCAGTTCGACAGGGACTGGCTACACCTTC. Translated: CASSSTGTGYTF.

The chain employs TRBV6-5 and TRBJ2-1; 9 nucleotides agree with TRBD2. The CDR3 contains 15 residues. V lost 2 bases, J lost 2 bases, and 1 base stayed unmatched. CDR1 is MNHEY, CDR2 SVGAGI, per germline. The CDR3 DNA sequence: TGTGCCAGCAGTTACGGCGGGAGGGCCTACAATGAGCAGTTCTTC. It translates to CASSYGGRAYNEQFF.